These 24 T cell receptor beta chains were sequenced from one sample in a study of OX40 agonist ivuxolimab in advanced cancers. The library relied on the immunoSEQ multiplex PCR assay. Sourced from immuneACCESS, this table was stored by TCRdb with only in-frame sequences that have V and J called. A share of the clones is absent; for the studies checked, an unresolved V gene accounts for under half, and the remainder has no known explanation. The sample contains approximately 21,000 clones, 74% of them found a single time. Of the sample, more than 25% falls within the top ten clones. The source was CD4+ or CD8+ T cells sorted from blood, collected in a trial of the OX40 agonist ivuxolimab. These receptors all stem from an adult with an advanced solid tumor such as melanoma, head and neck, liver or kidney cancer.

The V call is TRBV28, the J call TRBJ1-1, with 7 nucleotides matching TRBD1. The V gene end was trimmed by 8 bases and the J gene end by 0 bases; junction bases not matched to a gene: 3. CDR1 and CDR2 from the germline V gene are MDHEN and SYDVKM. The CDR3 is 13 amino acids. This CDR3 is CASLGQMNTEAFF. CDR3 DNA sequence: TGTGCCAGCCTGGGACAGATGAACACTGAAGCTTTCTTT.

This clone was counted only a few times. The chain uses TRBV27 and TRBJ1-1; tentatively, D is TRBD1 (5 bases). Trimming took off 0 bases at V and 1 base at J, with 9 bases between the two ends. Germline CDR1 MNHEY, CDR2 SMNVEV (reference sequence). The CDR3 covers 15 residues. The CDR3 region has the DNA TGTGCCAGCAGTTTATCTGCTAGGGGGAACACTGAAGCTTTCTTT. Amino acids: CASSLSARGNTEAFF.

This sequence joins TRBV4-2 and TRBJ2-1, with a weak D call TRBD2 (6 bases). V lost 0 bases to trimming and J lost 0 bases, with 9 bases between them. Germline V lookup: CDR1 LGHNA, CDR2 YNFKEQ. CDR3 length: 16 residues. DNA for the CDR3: TGTGCCAGCAGCCAAGATGTAGCGGACTCCTACAATGAGCAGTTCTTC. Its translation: CASSQDVADSYNEQFF.

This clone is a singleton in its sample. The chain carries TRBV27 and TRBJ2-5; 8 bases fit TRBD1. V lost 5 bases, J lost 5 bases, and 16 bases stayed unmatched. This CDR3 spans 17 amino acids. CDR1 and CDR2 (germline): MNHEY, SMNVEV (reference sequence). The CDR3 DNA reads TGTGCCAGCAGTCCTAGGCCATTGACAGGGGCCATGGAGACCCAGTACTTC. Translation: CASSPRPLTGAMETQYF.

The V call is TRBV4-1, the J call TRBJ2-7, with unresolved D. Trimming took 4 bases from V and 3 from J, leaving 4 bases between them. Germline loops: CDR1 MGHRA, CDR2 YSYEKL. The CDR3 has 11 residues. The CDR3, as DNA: TGCGCCAGCAGCCGGGGCTACGAGCAGTACTTC. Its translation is CASSRGYEQYF.

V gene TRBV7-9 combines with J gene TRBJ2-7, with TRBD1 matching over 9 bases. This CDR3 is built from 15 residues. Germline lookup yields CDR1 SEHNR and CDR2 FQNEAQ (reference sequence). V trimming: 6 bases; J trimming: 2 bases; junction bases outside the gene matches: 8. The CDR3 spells CASSPSDRGTYEQYF. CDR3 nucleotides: TGTGCCAGCAGTCCCTCAGACAGGGGGACCTACGAGCAGTACTTC.

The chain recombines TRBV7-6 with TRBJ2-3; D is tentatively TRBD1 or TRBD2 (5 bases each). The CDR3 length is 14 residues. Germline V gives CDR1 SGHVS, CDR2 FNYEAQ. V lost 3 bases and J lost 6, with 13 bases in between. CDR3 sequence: CASSFSQGGDTQYF. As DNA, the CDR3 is TGTGCCAGCAGCTTCAGCCAGGGCGGGGATACGCAGTATTTT.

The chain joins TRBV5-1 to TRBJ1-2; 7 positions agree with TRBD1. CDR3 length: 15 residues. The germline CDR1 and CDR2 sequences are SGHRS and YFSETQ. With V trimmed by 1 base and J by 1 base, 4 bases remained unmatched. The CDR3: CASSLSAGGNYGYTF. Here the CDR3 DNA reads TGCGCCAGCAGCTTGTCAGCAGGGGGTAACTATGGCTACACCTTC.

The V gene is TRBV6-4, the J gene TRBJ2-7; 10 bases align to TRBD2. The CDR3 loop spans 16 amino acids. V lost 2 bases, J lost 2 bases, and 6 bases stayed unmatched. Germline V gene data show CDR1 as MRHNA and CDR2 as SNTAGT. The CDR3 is CASSDLRTSGTYEQYF. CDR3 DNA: TGTGCCAGCAGTGACCTCCGGACTAGCGGAACCTACGAGCAGTACTTC.

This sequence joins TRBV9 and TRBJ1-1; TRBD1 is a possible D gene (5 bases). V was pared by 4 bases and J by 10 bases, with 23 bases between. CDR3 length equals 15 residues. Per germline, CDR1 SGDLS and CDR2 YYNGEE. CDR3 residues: CASSPSSEVLGRAFF. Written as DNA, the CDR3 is TGTGCCAGCAGCCCAAGTTCGGAGGTGTTGGGGCGAGCTTTCTTT.

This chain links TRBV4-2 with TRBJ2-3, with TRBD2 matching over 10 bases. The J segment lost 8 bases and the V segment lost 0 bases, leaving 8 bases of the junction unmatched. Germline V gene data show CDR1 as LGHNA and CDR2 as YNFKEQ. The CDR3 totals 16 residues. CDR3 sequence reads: CASSQDASGSIGTQYF. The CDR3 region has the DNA TGTGCCAGCAGCCAAGATGCTAGCGGGAGCATCGGTACGCAGTATTTT.

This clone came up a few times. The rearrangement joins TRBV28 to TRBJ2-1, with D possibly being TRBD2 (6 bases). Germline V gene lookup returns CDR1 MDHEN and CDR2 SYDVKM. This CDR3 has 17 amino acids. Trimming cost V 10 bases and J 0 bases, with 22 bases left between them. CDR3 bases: TGTGCCATCCGATCCCCAGGAGGGATTAACTCCTACAATGAGCAGTTCTTC. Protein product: CAIRSPGGINSYNEQFF.

The CDR3 reads CASSFSQVYEQYF. For the CDR3, the DNA is TGTGCCAGCAGTTTTTCCCAGGTCTACGAGCAGTACTTC. The chain carries TRBV28 and TRBJ2-7; D call uncertain. The CDR3 has 13 amino acids. Germline V CDR1 and CDR2: MDHEN, SYDVKM. V was trimmed by 3 bases and J by 3 bases, leaving 9 bases between them.

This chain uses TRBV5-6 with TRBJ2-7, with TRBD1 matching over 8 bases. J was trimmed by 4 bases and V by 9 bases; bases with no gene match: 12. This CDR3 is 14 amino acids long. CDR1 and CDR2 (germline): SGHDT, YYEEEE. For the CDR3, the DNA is TGTGCCACCCCAACCGGGACAGGAGTATACGAGCAGTACTTC. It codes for CATPTGTGVYEQYF.

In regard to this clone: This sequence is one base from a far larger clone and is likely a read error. The CDR3 protein is CASSQDFPLAGGLPYF. The DNA of the CDR3 is TGTGCCAGCAGCCAAGATTTCCCCCTGGCGGGGGGGCTCCCGTACTTC. This sequence joins TRBV7-3 and TRBJ2-5; TRBD2 matches at 9 bases. The CDR3 sequence is 16 residues long. Per germline, CDR1 SGHTA and CDR2 FQGTGA. V dropped 5 bases and J dropped 13; count of bases not matched to a gene: 20.

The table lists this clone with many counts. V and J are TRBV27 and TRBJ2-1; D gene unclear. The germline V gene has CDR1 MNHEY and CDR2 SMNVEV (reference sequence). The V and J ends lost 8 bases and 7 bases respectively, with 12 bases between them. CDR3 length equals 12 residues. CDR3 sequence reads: CASHNNGNEQFF. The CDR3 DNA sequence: TGTGCCAGCCATAACAACGGGAATGAGCAGTTCTTC.

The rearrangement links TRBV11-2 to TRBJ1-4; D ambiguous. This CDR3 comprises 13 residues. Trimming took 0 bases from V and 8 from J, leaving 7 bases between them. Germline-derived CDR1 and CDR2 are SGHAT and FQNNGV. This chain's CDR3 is CASSLEGWEKLFF. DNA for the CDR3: TGTGCCAGCAGCTTAGAGGGTTGGGAAAAACTGTTTTTT.

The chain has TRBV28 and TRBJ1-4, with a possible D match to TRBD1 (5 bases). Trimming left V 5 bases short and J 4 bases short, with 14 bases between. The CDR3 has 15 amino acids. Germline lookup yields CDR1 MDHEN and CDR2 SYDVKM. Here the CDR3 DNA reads TGTGCCAGCAGTCCACGACAGAGGGTTAATGAAAAACTGTTTTTT. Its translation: CASSPRQRVNEKLFF.

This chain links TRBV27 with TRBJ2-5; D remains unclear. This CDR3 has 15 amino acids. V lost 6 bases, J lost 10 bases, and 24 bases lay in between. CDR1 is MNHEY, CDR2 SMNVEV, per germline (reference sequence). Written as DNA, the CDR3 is TGTGCCAGCAGGGCAGCTAGTAATCAATTGAGATACCAGTACTTC. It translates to CASRAASNQLRYQYF.

Here the CDR3 DNA reads TGTGCCAGCAGTGAAGGGGGTTACAAAATAGACACTGAAGCTTTCTTT. The encoded protein is CASSEGGYKIDTEAFF. This chain connects TRBV2 to TRBJ1-1; no clear D gene. This CDR3 contains 16 residues. The ends were cut back, 1 base at V and 3 bases at J, with 15 bases in the middle. The germline V gene encodes CDR1 SNHLY and CDR2 FYNNEI. Full variable domain (rest looked up from reference TRBV2 and TRBJ1-1): EPEVTQTPSHQVTQMGQEVILRCVPISNHLYFYWYRQILGQKVEFLVSFYNNEISEKSEIFDDQFSVERPDGSNFTLKIRSTKLEDSAMYFCASSEGGYKIDTEAFFGQGTRLTVV.

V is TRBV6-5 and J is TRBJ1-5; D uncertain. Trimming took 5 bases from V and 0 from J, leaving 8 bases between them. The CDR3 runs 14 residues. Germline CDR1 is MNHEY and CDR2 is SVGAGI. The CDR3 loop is CASSPDYSNQPQHF. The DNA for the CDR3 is TGTGCCAGCAGTCCCGATTATAGCAATCAGCCCCAGCATTTT.

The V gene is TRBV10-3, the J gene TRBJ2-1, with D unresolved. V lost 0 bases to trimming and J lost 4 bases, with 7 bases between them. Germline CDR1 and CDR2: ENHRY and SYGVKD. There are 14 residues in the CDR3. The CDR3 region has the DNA TGTGCCATCAGTGAGTCCGGCAGATACAATGAGCAGTTCTTC. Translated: CAISESGRYNEQFF.

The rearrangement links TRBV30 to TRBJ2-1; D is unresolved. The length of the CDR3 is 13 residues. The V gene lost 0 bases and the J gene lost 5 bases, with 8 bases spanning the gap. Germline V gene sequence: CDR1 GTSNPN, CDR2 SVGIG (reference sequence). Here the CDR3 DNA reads TGTGCCTGGAGTGTAACTGGAGACAATGAGCAGTTCTTC. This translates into CAWSVTGDNEQFF.

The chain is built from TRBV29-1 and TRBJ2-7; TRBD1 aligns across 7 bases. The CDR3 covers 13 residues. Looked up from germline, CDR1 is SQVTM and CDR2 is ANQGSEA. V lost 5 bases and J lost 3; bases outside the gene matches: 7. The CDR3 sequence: CSVFRDSDYEQYF. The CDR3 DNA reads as TGCAGCGTTTTCCGGGACAGCGACTACGAGCAGTACTTC.